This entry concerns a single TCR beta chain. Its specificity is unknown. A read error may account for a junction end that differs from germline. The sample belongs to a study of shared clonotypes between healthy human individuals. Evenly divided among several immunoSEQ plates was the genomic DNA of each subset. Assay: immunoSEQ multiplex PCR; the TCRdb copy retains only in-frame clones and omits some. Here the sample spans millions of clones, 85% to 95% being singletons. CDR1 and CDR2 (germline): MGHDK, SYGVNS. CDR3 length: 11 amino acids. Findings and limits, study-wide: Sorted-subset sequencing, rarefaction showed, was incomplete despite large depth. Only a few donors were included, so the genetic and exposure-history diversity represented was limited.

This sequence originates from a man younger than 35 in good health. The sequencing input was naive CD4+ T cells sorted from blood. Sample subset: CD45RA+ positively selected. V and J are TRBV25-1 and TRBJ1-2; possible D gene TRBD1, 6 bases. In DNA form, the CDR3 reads TGTGCCGGCAGGGGACGGGAGGGCTACACCTTC. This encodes CAGRGREGYTF.